Shown below are 6 T cell receptor beta chains from a single sample sequenced in a study of blood T cell repertoires in COVID-19. Clones were sequenced by immunoSEQ multiplex PCR, and TCRdb holds only the in-frame ones, with some missing. Of a few hundred thousand clones in the sample, approximately 87% were seen once. Sequencing input: PBMCs or T cells enriched from blood (not recorded which). Receptors originate from a man under 40 who had recovered from COVID-19.

The chain joins TRBV29-1 to TRBJ1-2; D is ambiguous. Germline V CDR1 and CDR2: SQVTM, ANQGSEA. Trimming removed 3 bases from V and 8 bases from J, with 4 bases in between. This CDR3 region has 9 residues. CDR3 in DNA: TGCAGCGTTGACATCGGCTACACCTTC. It specifies CSVDIGYTF.

This clone has just one count. The rearrangement joins TRBV10-3 to TRBJ2-7; 9 bases are a match to TRBD2. The trim removed 6 bases at V and 4 bases at J, leaving 13 bases unmatched. CDR3 length: 16 amino acids. Germline V gives CDR1 ENHRY, CDR2 SYGVKD. CDR3 loop: CAISGMTSTSGYEQYF. CDR3 DNA: TGTGCCATCAGCGGGATGACGTCGACTAGCGGATACGAGCAGTACTTC.

The J gene is TRBJ2-7, the V gene TRBV5-1; TRBD1 might be the D (7 bases). The germline gives CDR1 SGHRS, CDR2 YFSETQ. V gave up 0 bases and J gave up 4 bases, with 14 bases separating them. CDR3 size: 15 residues. DNA of the CDR3: TGCGCCAGCAGCTTGGCCCAGGGGGAGGTGTACGAGCAGTACTTC. Its protein product is CASSLAQGEVYEQYF. Looking up the rest from reference TRBV5-1 and TRBJ2-7 gives the full variable domain: KAGVTQTPRYLIKTRGQQVTLSCSPISGHRSVSWYQQTPGQGLQFLFEYFSETQRNKGNFPGRFSGRQFSNSRSEMNVSTLELGDSALYLCASSLAQGEVYEQYFGPGTRLTVT.

The rearrangement links TRBV7-9 to TRBJ1-6, with D tentatively TRBD1 (5 bases). V gave up 1 base and J gave up 7 bases, with 23 bases separating them. Germline lookup yields CDR1 SEHNR and CDR2 FQNEAQ (reference sequence). The CDR3 extends over 19 amino acids. CDR3 loop: CASSLELGTQALINSPLHF. CDR3 coding DNA: TGTGCCAGCAGCTTAGAGTTAGGGACTCAAGCCCTAATAAATTCACCCCTCCACTTT.

The gene calls are TRBV5-1 and TRBJ2-1; 8 bases fit TRBD2. The CDR3 covers 16 residues. The J segment lost 3 bases and the V segment lost 0 bases, leaving 5 bases of the junction unmatched. Looked up from germline, CDR1 is SGHRS and CDR2 is YFSETQ. CDR3 nucleotides: TGCGCCAGCAGCTTGGCCTTTACTAGCGGCTACAATGAGCAGTTCTTC. Its protein product is CASSLAFTSGYNEQFF. Supplemented by reference TRBV5-1 and TRBJ2-1, the full variable domain reads KAGVTQTPRYLIKTRGQQVTLSCSPISGHRSVSWYQQTPGQGLQFLFEYFSETQRNKGNFPGRFSGRQFSNSRSEMNVSTLELGDSALYLCASSLAFTSGYNEQFFGPGTRLTVL.

The gene calls are TRBV6-5 and TRBJ1-2; D is uncertain. Germline CDR1 MNHEY, CDR2 SVGAGI. V lost 2 bases to trimming and J lost 8 bases, with 9 bases between them. The CDR3 consists of 12 residues. CDR3 protein: CASSYATGGYTF. CDR3 coding DNA: TGTGCCAGCAGTTACGCGACCGGGGGCTACACCTTC.